This paragraph reports one T cell receptor (beta chain). Its binding antigen is unknown. No quality values exist for individual bases; no much larger clone is one base distant. This entry comes from a study of blood T cell repertoires in COVID-19 (dated by TCRdb to about 2020). Describing the broader study: The collaborator samples originated in the United States, Italy and Spain and spanned the acute and convalescent phases of COVID-19. The repertoires were released in a freely available public database intended as a resource for research on the immune response to SARS-CoV-2. The prospective study material was composed of cDNA or gDNA derived from T cells, B-cell-depleted T cells, or PBMCs. Where HLA class I and class II types were available, the types were taken from metadata supplied by the sample provider, not from assay-based typing. Samples were obtained from the ongoing ImmuneRACE study (first 160 participants) and from about 1,300 subjects provided by 6 global collaborators. A de-identified subject ID, COVID-19 status, age in years and sex were almost always included in the sample metadata. The dataset comprised deeply sampled blood TCRbeta repertoires from subjects exposed to, actively infected with, or recovered from COVID-19.

Participants in the prospective study were enrolled through a virtual design, were aged about 18 to 90 years, and lived in fewer than 30 United States geographic areas. To assign participants to cohorts, the prospective study relied on clinical history that participants themselves reported in a screening survey and a study questionnaire. In the prospective study, mobile phlebotomists collected whole blood, serum and a nasopharyngeal or oropharyngeal swab from each participant. Participants in the prospective study had the option to provide additional blood draws and questionnaires over a roughly 2-month period. Before DNA extraction, blood samples from the prospective study were shipped at room temperature or frozen. TCRbeta CDR3 regions were amplified from genomic DNA using the immunoSEQ Assay, a bias-controlled multiplex PCR. The study's processing was this. Nucleated cell counts per sample were estimated from amplification of reference gene primers within the assay. To quantify the absolute abundance of each unique TCRbeta CDR3 rearrangement, sequence reads were collapsed and filtered. For each sample, productive Simpson clonality was calculated as the square root of Simpson's diversity index across productive rearrangements. This immuneACCESS table, as held by TCRdb, lists in-frame sequences with V and J called but not all clones. Of the missing ones, under half trace to an unresolved V gene in checked studies; the others have no known cause. V, J and clone size reflect that table, while D and trimming were determined from the DNA. Within this sample are fewer than 450,000 clones, with roughly 86% of them counted one time only. Approximately 2% of the sample goes to the ten largest clones.

Results and caveats for the whole study, not just this receptor: How much clinical and demographic metadata was included differed by source and by participant, and the metadata was provided uncurated.

V loses 3 bases, J loses 4 bases, and the germline ends lie 7 bases apart. The CDR3 spans 13 residues, from the cysteine through the phenylalanine. The only DNA kept is the CDR3, 39 bases in frame from the first base. CDR1 KGHSH and CDR2 LQKENI were looked up in the germline V gene. This sequence uses TRBV18 and TRBJ1-5, with a weak D call of TRBD1 (5 bases match). The receptor was derived from a woman between 35 and 50 years old with acute COVID-19. Sequenced material: PBMCs or T cells enriched from blood (not recorded which). In nucleotide form, the sequence is TGTGCCAGCTCACCGGACATGAATCAGCCCCAGCATTTT. Its amino acids are CASSPDMNQPQHF.